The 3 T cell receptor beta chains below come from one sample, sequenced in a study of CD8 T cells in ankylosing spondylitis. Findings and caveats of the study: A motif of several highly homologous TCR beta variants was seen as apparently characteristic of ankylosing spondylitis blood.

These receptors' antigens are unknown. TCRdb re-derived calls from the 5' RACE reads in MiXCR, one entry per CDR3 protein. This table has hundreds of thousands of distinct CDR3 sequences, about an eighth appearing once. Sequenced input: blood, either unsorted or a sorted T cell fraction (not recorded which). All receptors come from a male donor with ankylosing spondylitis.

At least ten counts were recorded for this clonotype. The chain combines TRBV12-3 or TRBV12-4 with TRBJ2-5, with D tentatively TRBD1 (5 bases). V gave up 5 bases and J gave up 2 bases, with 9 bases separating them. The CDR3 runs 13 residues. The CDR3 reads CASSDPGQETQYF. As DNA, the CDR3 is TGTGCCAGCAGTGACCCAGGGCAAGAGACCCAGTACTTC.

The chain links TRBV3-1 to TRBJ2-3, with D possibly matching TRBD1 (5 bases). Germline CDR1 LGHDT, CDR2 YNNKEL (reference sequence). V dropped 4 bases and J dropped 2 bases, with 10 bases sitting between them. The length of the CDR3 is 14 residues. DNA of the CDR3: TGTGCCAGCAGCCGACAGAGCTACACAGATACGCAGTATTTT. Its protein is CASSRQSYTDTQYF.

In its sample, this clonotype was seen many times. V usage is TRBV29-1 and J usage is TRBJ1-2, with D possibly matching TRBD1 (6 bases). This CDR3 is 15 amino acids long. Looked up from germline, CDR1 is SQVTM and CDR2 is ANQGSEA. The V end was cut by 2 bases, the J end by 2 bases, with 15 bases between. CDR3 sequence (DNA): TGCAGCGTTGAAAGAGCCGGGACACCCAACTATGGCTACACCTTC. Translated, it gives CSVERAGTPNYGYTF.